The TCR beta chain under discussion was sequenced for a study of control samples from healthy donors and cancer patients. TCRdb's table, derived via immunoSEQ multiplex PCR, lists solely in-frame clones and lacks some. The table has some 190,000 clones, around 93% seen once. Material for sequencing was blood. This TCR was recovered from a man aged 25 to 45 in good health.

The CDR3 protein is CASSIGGKSGNTIYF. In DNA form, the CDR3 reads TGTGCCAGCAGCATCGGGGGCAAGTCTGGAAACACCATATATTTT. The chain carries TRBV3-1 (or the pseudogene TRBV3-2) and TRBJ1-3; a weak D match, TRBD1 (6 bases). This CDR3 comprises 15 residues. V was shortened by 5 bases and J by 1 base, with 12 bases between the two germline ends. CDR1 LGHDT and CDR2 YNNKEL come from the germline V gene (reference sequence).